One and the same sample provided the 23 T cell receptor beta chains below, sequenced in a study of control samples from healthy donors and cancer patients. TCRdb's table, derived via immunoSEQ multiplex PCR, lists solely in-frame clones and lacks some. This sample carries more than 85,000 clones, 65% to 85% of them seen once, and the ten largest clones take about 36%. Material for sequencing was PBMCs. The receptors come from a man in his 70s with lung cancer.

V usage is TRBV7-2 and J usage is TRBJ1-5; D might be TRBD1 (5 bases). This CDR3 spans 15 amino acids. V lost 1 base to trimming and J lost 6 bases, with 13 bases between them. Germline lookup yields CDR1 SGHTA and CDR2 FQGNSA. The CDR3 nucleotides read TGTGCCAGCAGCTTAGGCTGGACGGGGGTTCAGCCCCAGCATTTT. Translation: CASSLGWTGVQPQHF. The full variable domain, with the rest looked up from reference TRBV7-2 and TRBJ1-5, is GAGVSQSPSNKVTEKGKDVELRCDPISGHTALYWYRQSLGQGLEFLIYFQGNSAPDKSGLPSDRFSAERTGGSVSTLTIQRTQQEDSAVYLCASSLGWTGVQPQHFGDGTRLSIL.

The chain has TRBV6-1 and TRBJ1-1; D gene uncertain. Germline CDR1 and CDR2: MNHNS and SASEGT. CDR3 size: 15 residues. V gave up 1 base and J gave up 5 bases, with 14 bases separating them. The CDR3 sequence: CASSEVRLGFTEAFF. CDR3 coding DNA: TGTGCCAGCAGTGAAGTAAGACTGGGGTTTACTGAAGCTTTCTTT.

The genes are TRBV5-6 and TRBJ2-3; D is uncertain. Trimming left V 6 bases short and J 0 bases short, with 8 bases between. Looked up from germline, CDR1 is SGHDT and CDR2 is YYEEEE. The CDR3 has 13 residues. CDR3 protein: CASTLVSTDTQYF. Written as DNA, the CDR3 is TGTGCCAGCACCCTTGTTAGCACAGATACGCAGTATTTT.

This clone came up once. CDR3 nucleotide sequence: TGTGCCAGCAGCCGACAGGTGGATACGCAGTATTTT. It specifies CASSRQVDTQYF. This rearrangement joins TRBV7-8 to TRBJ2-3; D may be TRBD1 (6 bases). Trimming took 5 bases from V and 6 from J, leaving 9 bases between them. The CDR3 covers 12 residues. Germline CDR1 is SGHVS and CDR2 is FQNEAQ.

This clone has ten or more counts. The chain links TRBV30 to TRBJ1-2; D not resolved. Germline-derived CDR1 and CDR2 are GTSNPN and SVGIG (reference sequence). Deletions cut 0 bases from V and 4 bases from J, with 12 bases between. The CDR3 has 14 amino acids. The DNA for the CDR3 is TGTGCCTGGAGTGTACTTCGGTACAGCTATGGCTACACCTTC. Protein: CAWSVLRYSYGYTF. The full variable domain, with the rest looked up from reference TRBV30 and TRBJ1-2, is SQTIHQWPATLVQPVGSPLSLECTVEGTSNPNLYWYRQAAGRGLQLLFYSVGIGQISSEVPQNLSASRPQDRQFILSSKKLLLSDSGFYLCAWSVLRYSYGYTFGSGTRLTVV.

The DNA for the CDR3 is TGTGCCACCGCGTCCGGGACAGGGGACACCGGGGAGCTGTTTTTT. Translated: CATASGTGDTGELFF. This chain links TRBV24-1 with TRBJ2-2, with TRBD1 identical over 10 bases. Unmatched junction bases numbered 6, after V lost 9 bases and J lost 3 bases. CDR3 length equals 15 residues. The germline V gene encodes CDR1 KGHDR and CDR2 SFDVKD.

This chain uses TRBV9 with TRBJ2-7; D tentatively fits TRBD1 or TRBD2 (5 bases each). V gave up 3 bases and J gave up 3 bases, with 10 bases separating them. Germline V lookup: CDR1 SGDLS, CDR2 YYNGEE. The CDR3 spans 13 residues. CDR3 loop: CASSGDRYYEQYF. In nucleotides, the CDR3 is TGTGCCAGCAGCGGGGACCGGTACTACGAGCAGTACTTC.

This chain joins TRBV12-3 or TRBV12-4 and TRBJ2-5; the D gene is possibly TRBD1 (6 bases). V was shortened by 3 bases and J by 5 bases, with 7 bases between the two germline ends. CDR3 length: 12 amino acids. CDR3 loop: CASSFRGETQYF. CDR3 nucleotides: TGTGCCAGCAGTTTTAGGGGGGAGACCCAGTACTTC.

This clone was observed a single time. The J gene is TRBJ1-3, the V gene TRBV3-1 (or the pseudogene TRBV3-2); D is unresolved. CDR3 size: 12 residues. Trimming took 0 bases from V and 7 from J, leaving 4 bases between them. The germline CDR1 and CDR2 sequences are LGHDT and YNNKEL (reference sequence). CDR3 sequence: CASSQDPNTIYF. CDR3 nucleotide sequence: TGTGCCAGCAGCCAAGACCCCAACACCATATATTTT.

V is TRBV30 and J is TRBJ2-7; D may correspond to TRBD1 or TRBD2 (5 bases each). There are 14 residues in the CDR3. Germline CDR1 is GTSNPN and CDR2 is SVGIG (reference sequence). V dropped 3 bases and J dropped 2 bases, with 14 bases sitting between them. In DNA, the CDR3 is TGTGCCTGGAGCGGCGGTCGGGGACCCTACGAGCAGTACTTC. Protein product: CAWSGGRGPYEQYF.

The J gene is TRBJ2-1, the V gene TRBV18; no firm D call. CDR3 length: 13 amino acids. The ends were cut back, 2 bases at V and 5 bases at J, with 7 bases in the middle. Germline CDR1 KGHSH, CDR2 LQKENI. DNA of the CDR3: TGTGCCAGCTCACCAACCAGCCACAATGAGCAGTTCTTC. It translates to CASSPTSHNEQFF. Full variable domain (remainder filled in from reference TRBV18 and TRBJ2-1): NAGVMQNPRHLVRRRGQEARLRCSPMKGHSHVYWYRQLPEEGLKFMVYLQKENIIDESGMPKERFSAEFPKEGPSILRIQQVVRGDSAAYFCASSPTSHNEQFFGPGTRLTVL.

The V gene is TRBV5-4, the J gene TRBJ2-3; 7 nucleotides align to TRBD2. The CDR3 is 15 residues long. Germline trimming cut 1 base from V and 5 bases from J; bases unmatched to any gene: 7. In germline, CDR1 is SGHNT, CDR2 YYREEE (reference sequence). CDR3 region: CASSLRGDRQDTQYF. DNA of the CDR3: TGTGCCAGCAGCTTGCGGGGGGACCGTCAAGATACGCAGTATTTT.

The V gene is TRBV18, the J gene TRBJ1-2; D is ambiguous. CDR1 and CDR2 (germline): KGHSH, LQKENI. V dropped 3 bases and J dropped 7 bases, with 12 bases sitting between them. The CDR3 length is 13 residues. CDR3 coding DNA: TGTGCCAGCTCACCTGGCCCAACGGGTGGCTACACCTTC. The encoded protein is CASSPGPTGGYTF.

The rearrangement uses TRBV5-1 and TRBJ1-1; TRBD1 aligns across 7 bases. The V gene's germline CDR1 is SGHRS and CDR2 YFSETQ. The CDR3 length is 16 residues. V dropped 1 base and J dropped 0; count of bases not matched to a gene: 6. CDR3 sequence: CASSLRDSLMNTEAFF. CDR3 DNA sequence: TGCGCCAGCAGCTTGAGGGACAGCCTCATGAACACTGAAGCTTTCTTT.

This clone was counted ten times or more. V is TRBV10-3 and J is TRBJ1-2; TRBD1 agrees at 7 bases. Germline V lookup: CDR1 ENHRY, CDR2 SYGVKD. The CDR3 loop spans 13 amino acids. The trim removed 10 bases at V and 5 bases at J, leaving 10 bases unmatched. The CDR3 region has the DNA TGTGCCACGCTGCCCGGACAGGAATATGGCTACACCTTC. Translating it yields CATLPGQEYGYTF.

The V gene is TRBV5-1, the J gene TRBJ1-1, with D possibly being TRBD1 (6 bases). V gave up 2 bases and J gave up 5 bases, with 13 bases separating them. CDR3 size: 14 residues. Germline V gene sequence: CDR1 SGHRS, CDR2 YFSETQ. DNA for the CDR3: TGCGCCAGCAGCTTCTCAACAGGGCGGACTGAAGCTTTCTTT. Its translation: CASSFSTGRTEAFF.

The chain combines TRBV19 with TRBJ1-1; D gene unclear. CDR1 LNHDA and CDR2 SQIVND come from the germline V gene (reference sequence). The CDR3 runs 13 residues. V was cut by 7 bases and J by 0 bases, with 9 bases left in between. The CDR3 sequence is CASNTDMNTEAFF. In DNA form, the CDR3 reads TGTGCCAGTAACACAGACATGAACACTGAAGCTTTCTTT.

The rearrangement joins TRBV24-1 to TRBJ2-1; D tentatively reads TRBD1 or TRBD2 (5 bases each). The CDR3 has 14 amino acids. Germline CDR1 and CDR2: KGHDR and SFDVKD. The ends were cut back, 5 bases at V and 0 bases at J, with 7 bases in the middle. The CDR3 protein is CATSAGGSYNEQFF. In nucleotides, the CDR3 is TGTGCCACCAGTGCTGGGGGCTCCTACAATGAGCAGTTCTTC.

Details on this clone: Compared with germline, one end of the junction differs, possibly owing to a read error. This chain's CDR3 is CASSPGLHLNF. The DNA for the CDR3 is TGTGCCAGCAGCCCCGGACTGCACCTGAACTTC. The genes are TRBV3-1 (or the pseudogene TRBV3-2) and TRBJ2-4; D perhaps matches TRBD2 (5 bases). The CDR3 has 11 amino acids. Germline-derived CDR1 and CDR2 are LGHDT and YNNKEL (reference sequence).

This clone was recorded a few times. The chain's CDR3 is CAISEGSGTSGGLAKNIQYF. In DNA, the CDR3 is TGTGCCATCAGTGAGGGTTCCGGGACTAGCGGGGGTCTAGCCAAAAACATTCAGTACTTC. This chain links TRBV10-3 with TRBJ2-4, with 14 bases aligning to TRBD2. Germline V gene lookup returns CDR1 ENHRY and CDR2 SYGVKD. V lost 2 bases, J lost 0 bases, and 9 bases stayed unmatched. The CDR3 totals 20 residues.

The chain links TRBV10-3 to TRBJ1-1; D is ambiguous. Germline assignment: CDR1 ENHRY and CDR2 SYGVKD. V was cut by 0 bases and J by 4 bases, with 12 bases left in between. This CDR3 region has 15 residues. CDR3 in amino acids: CAISESPPRGTEAFF. Here the CDR3 DNA reads TGTGCCATCAGTGAGTCTCCCCCGCGGGGCACTGAAGCTTTCTTT.

The rearrangement uses TRBV6-5 and TRBJ2-1; D is perhaps TRBD1 or TRBD2 (6 bases each). CDR3 length: 14 residues. The germline V gene has CDR1 MNHEY and CDR2 SVGAGI. Trimming pared 5 bases from V and 3 bases from J, leaving 11 bases between. CDR3 region: CASSPGGHYNEQFF. The CDR3 region has the DNA TGTGCCAGCAGTCCTGGGGGGCACTACAATGAGCAGTTCTTC.

This rearrangement joins TRBV10-3 to TRBJ2-3, with 8 bases that match TRBD2. The CDR3 is made up of 14 amino acids. Losses at the gene ends were 6 bases for V and 5 bases for J; bases not matched to a gene: 7. Germline CDR1 is ENHRY and CDR2 is SYGVKD. CDR3 residues: CAISGGTSLDTQYF. The CDR3 DNA sequence: TGTGCCATCAGCGGCGGGACTAGTTTAGATACGCAGTATTTT.